A selection of T cell receptor beta chains follows, all from one sample in a study of T cell repertoires in cytomegalovirus infection. Antigens for these TCRs are unknown. TCRdb reanalysed the reads using MiXCR and keeps one entry per CDR3 protein. The table lists hundreds of thousands of distinct CDR3 sequences, around 30% of them singletons. The sample in question was cultured PBMCs, obtained from culture after CMV antigen stimulation. Every receptor here comes from a human donor in good health (CMV status not recorded). Some clones in this sample may be carry-over from other donors' samples. The CDR3 runs from the conserved cysteine through the conserved F or W. Fields, in order: D gene, clone size, V gene, J gene, CDR3 protein, CDR3 DNA. D genes are given only for firm matches. The size entry is marked missing in some rows and otherwise reads once, few, many or a size class.

-	once	TRBV10-3	TRBJ2-7	CAITPDRISYEQYF	TGTGCCATCACTCCCGACAGGATCTCCTACGAGCAGTACTTC
-	many	TRBV7-6	TRBJ1-4	CASSLTGTGNEKLFF	TGTGCCAGCAGCCTCACCGGGACGGGTAATGAAAAACTGTTTTTT
-	-	TRBV12-3/TRBV12-4	TRBJ2-2	CASSLVEGWNTGELFF	TGTGCCAGCAGTTTAGTGGAGGGATGGAACACCGGGGAGCTGTTTTTT
TRBD1	once	TRBV12-3/TRBV12-4	TRBJ2-7	CASRYQGDGDEQYF	TGTGCCAGCAGATACCAGGGGGATGGGGACGAGCAGTACTTC
-	few	TRBV6-1	TRBJ2-3	CASDSYPWSTDTQYF	TGTGCCAGCGACAGCTACCCTTGGAGCACAGATACGCAGTATTTT
-	few	TRBV6-6	TRBJ1-4	CASSYRRATNEKLFF	TGTGCCAGCAGTTACCGGCGAGCAACTAATGAAAAACTGTTTTTT
TRBD2	few	TRBV12-3/TRBV12-4	TRBJ2-1	CASTPFGRPSYNEQFF	TGTGCCAGCACCCCTTTCGGGAGGCCCTCCTACAATGAGCAGTTCTTC
-	many	TRBV7-2	TRBJ2-7	CASTTTGSYEQYF	TGTGCCAGCACCACGACCGGCTCCTACGAGCAGTACTTC
TRBD1	few	TRBV6-1	TRBJ1-1	CASSAGQVNTEAFF	TGTGCCAGCAGTGCTGGACAGGTGAACACTGAAGCTTTCTTT
TRBD1	few	TRBV19	TRBJ2-4	CASSTRGTGRNIQYF	TGTGCCAGTAGTACCCGAGGGACAGGGAGGAACATTCAGTACTTC
-	-	TRBV28	TRBJ2-7	CASRALRILSYEQYF	TGTGCCAGCAGGGCTCTGCGGATTCTCTCCTACGAGCAGTACTTC
-	few	TRBV27	TRBJ2-2	CASSPAWAGTGELFF	TGTGCCAGCAGTCCCGCCTGGGCCGGCACCGGGGAGCTGTTTTTT
-	many	TRBV7-8	TRBJ2-1	CASSPSRATYNEQFF	TGTGCCAGCAGCCCCTCGCGGGCAACCTACAATGAGCAGTTCTTC
-	few	TRBV6-2/TRBV6-3	TRBJ2-7	CASSYGSGSFYEQYF	TGTGCCAGCAGTTACGGGTCAGGATCTTTTTACGAGCAGTACTTC
-	once	TRBV6-1	TRBJ1-1	CASSTGGYTEAFF	TGTGCCAGCTCTACGGGGGGATACACTGAAGCTTTCTTT
TRBD2	few	TRBV7-2	TRBJ2-2	CASGLAGVIVDNGGELFF	TGTGCCAGCGGACTAGCGGGAGTCATTGTCGACAATGGCGGGGAGCTGTTTTTT
-	-	TRBV19	TRBJ1-5	CASSSVDRDKYSNQPQHF	TGTGCCAGTAGCTCAGTTGACCGGGACAAATATAGCAATCAGCCCCAGCATTTT